This paragraph reports one T cell receptor beta chain. This table comes from immunoSEQ multiplex PCR, and its TCRdb copy is limited to in-frame clones, with some not included. Seen here are tens of thousands of clones, less than 95% observed once, and the top ten hold 0.87%. Noted time point: peripheral blood 6 weeks after treatment start. The study collected 1 to 8 samples per patient, pretreatment and on-treatment. Germline V gene sequence: CDR1 ENHRY, CDR2 SYGVKD. Trimming cost V 2 bases and J 2 bases; bases outside gene matches: 12. This CDR3 has 17 residues. This record belongs to a study of PD-L1 blockade in urothelial cancer.

This chain links TRBV10-3 with TRBJ2-7, with 7 bases aligning to TRBD2. The TCR originated in a woman of 80 years or more with urothelial cancer. Sequences were derived from PBMCs, sampled around atezolizumab (anti-PD-L1) treatment. Here the CDR3 DNA reads TGTGCCATCAGTGAGACGGGGGGTGGCGGGCCGACCTACGAGCAGTACTTC. It specifies CAISETGGGGPTYEQYF.